This T cell receptor beta chain was observed in a study of blood T cell repertoires in COVID-19 (dated by TCRdb to about 2020). As for the study more broadly: The collaborator samples originated in the United States, Italy and Spain and spanned the acute and convalescent phases of COVID-19. The sample metadata nearly always contained a de-identified subject ID, COVID-19 status, age in years and sex. A freely available public database, intended as a resource for researchers studying the immune response to SARS-CoV-2, is where the repertoires were released. HLA class I and class II types, where available, came from metadata supplied by the sample provider rather than from assay-based typing. The prospective study material was composed of cDNA or gDNA derived from T cells, B-cell-depleted T cells, or PBMCs. The dataset comprised deeply sampled blood TCRbeta repertoires from subjects exposed to, actively infected with, or recovered from COVID-19. Samples were obtained from the ongoing ImmuneRACE study (first 160 participants) and from over a thousand subjects provided by 6 global collaborators. Points the paper makes about the study in general: How much clinical and demographic metadata was included differed by source and by participant, and the metadata was provided uncurated.

The immunoSEQ Assay, a bias-controlled multiplex PCR, was used to amplify TCRbeta CDR3 regions from genomic DNA. The source study handled its data this way. Within the assay, amplification of reference gene primers was used to estimate how many nucleated cells each sample contained. To quantify the absolute abundance of each unique TCRbeta CDR3 rearrangement, sequence reads were collapsed and filtered. For each sample, productive Simpson clonality was calculated by taking the square root of Simpson's diversity index across productive rearrangements. TCRdb limited this immuneACCESS table to in-frame rearrangements with V and J called. A share of clones is missing; checked studies link under half to unresolved V genes, and the rest is unexplained. The DNA was the basis for D and trimming; V, J and clone size are from that table. Within this sample are hundreds of thousands of clones, with approximately 86% of them counted one time only. Around 12% of the sample is in the top ten clones.

As encoded in the germline V gene, CDR1 is MGHRA while CDR2 is YSYEKL. Including cysteine and phenylalanine, the CDR3 has 18 amino acids. Just the 54-base CDR3 DNA is kept, in frame starting at base 1. At the junction V is shortened by 3 bases and J by 6 bases; bases outside the gene matches: 15. In regard to this clone: Its recognized antigen is unknown. No base quality values were provided; no much bigger clone lies one nucleotide off.

At one collaborating source in Seattle, patients were enrolled during active infection and were followed longitudinally through the course of disease. The collaborating institutions used their own protocols to collect whole blood in K2EDTA tubes. Collaborator samples were shipped for TCRbeta analysis as frozen whole blood, isolated PBMCs, or DNA extracted from either sample type. The rearrangement combines TRBV4-1 with TRBJ1-1, with 11 central nucleotides matching TRBD1. The clonotype comes from a woman between 65 and 79 years old with COVID-19, enrolled during active disease. Sequencing input: peripheral blood. The CDR3 has the sequence CASSQAGDTRTGGPEAFF. The nucleotide sequence reads as follows: TGCGCCAGCAGCCAGGCGGGGGATACACGGACAGGGGGCCCTGAAGCTTTCTTT.